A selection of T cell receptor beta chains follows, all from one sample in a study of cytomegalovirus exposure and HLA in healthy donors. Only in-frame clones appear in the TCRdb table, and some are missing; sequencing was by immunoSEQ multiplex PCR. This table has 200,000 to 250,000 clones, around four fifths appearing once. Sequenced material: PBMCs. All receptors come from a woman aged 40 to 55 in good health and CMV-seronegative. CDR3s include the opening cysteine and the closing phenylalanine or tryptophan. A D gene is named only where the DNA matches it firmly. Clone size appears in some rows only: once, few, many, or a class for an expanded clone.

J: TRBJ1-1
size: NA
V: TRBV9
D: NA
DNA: TGTGCCAGCAGCGTTGGGGGCGCAGGAGGCACTGAAGCTTTCTTT
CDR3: CASSVGGAGGTEAFF

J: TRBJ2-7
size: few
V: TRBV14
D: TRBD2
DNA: TGTGCCAGCAGCCAAAATCGGGAGGAATACTTC
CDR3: CASSQNREEYF

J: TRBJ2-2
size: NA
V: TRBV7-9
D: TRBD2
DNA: TGTGCCAGCAGCTTAAGCGGGATGATCGGGGAGCTGTTTTTT
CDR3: CASSLSGMIGELFF

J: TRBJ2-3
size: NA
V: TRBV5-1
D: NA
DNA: TGCGCCAGCAGCTTGGCGACTAAAGATACGCAGTATTTT
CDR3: CASSLATKDTQYF

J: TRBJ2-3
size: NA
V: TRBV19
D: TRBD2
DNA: TGTGCCAGTAGTATTTGGGGCGGGAGCCAAGATACGCAGTATTTT
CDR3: CASSIWGGSQDTQYF

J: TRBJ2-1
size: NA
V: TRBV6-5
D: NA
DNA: TGTGCCAGCAGTTTCGGCCCCGCGGGTGAGCAGTTCTTC
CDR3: CASSFGPAGEQFF

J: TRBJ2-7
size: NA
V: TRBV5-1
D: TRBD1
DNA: TGCGCCAGCAGCTTCGTCCCGGGACAGGGCGACGAGCAGTACTTC
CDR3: CASSFVPGQGDEQYF

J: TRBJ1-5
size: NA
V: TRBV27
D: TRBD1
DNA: TGTGCCAGCAGTCCTACTACGACAGGGTGGAATCAGCCCCAGCATTTT
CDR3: CASSPTTTGWNQPQHF

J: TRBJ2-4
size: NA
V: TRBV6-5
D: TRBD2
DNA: TGTGCCAGCAGTTCTCGAAGGACTAGCGGGGCCCACGGGTATTACTTC
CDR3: CASSSRRTSGAHGYYF

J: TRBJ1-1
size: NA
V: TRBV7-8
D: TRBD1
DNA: TGTGCCAGCAGGTTACAGGGGTTTGCTTTCTTT
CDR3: CASRLQGFAFF

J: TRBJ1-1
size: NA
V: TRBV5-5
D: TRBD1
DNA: TGTGCCAGCAGCTGGACAGGGGGCGAGGGGAGGACTGAAGCTTTCTTT
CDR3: CASSWTGGEGRTEAFF

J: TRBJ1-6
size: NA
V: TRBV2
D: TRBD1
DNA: TGTGCCAGCAGTGAAGGGACAGGAAATTCACCCCTCCACTTT
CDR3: CASSEGTGNSPLHF

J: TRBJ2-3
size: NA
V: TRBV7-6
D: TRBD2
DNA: TGTGCCAGCAGCTCCGGGACTAGCGGGAGGACGCCCTATTTT
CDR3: CASSSGTSGRTPYF

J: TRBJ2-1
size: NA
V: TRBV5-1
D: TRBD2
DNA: TGCGCCAGCAGGCCGCGACTAGCGGAGTACAATGAGCAGTTCTTC
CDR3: CASRPRLAEYNEQFF

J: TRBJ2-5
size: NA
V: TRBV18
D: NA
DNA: TGTGCCAGCTCAGGACTCGACCAAGAGACCCAGTACTTC
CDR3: CASSGLDQETQYF

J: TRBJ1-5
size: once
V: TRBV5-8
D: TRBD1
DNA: TGTGCCAGCAGGGGCGGGACAGTCAGCAATCAGCCCCAGCATTTT
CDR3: CASRGGTVSNQPQHF

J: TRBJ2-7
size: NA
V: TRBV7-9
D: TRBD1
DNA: TGTGCCAGCAGCTTAGAACAGGGGGGTTGGCACGAGCAGTACTTC
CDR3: CASSLEQGGWHEQYF

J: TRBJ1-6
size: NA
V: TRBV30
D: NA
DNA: TGTGCCTGGAGCCTTCTCTATAATTCACCCCTCCACTTT
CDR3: CAWSLLYNSPLHF

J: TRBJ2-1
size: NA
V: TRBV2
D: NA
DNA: TGTGCCAGCAGTGAAGGTGGGGGCCCCCCGCAGTTCTTC
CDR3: CASSEGGGPPQFF

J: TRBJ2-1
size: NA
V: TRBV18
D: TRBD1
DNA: TGTGCCAGCTCACCTAATGGACAGGGGTACAATGAGCAGTTCTTC
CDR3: CASSPNGQGYNEQFF

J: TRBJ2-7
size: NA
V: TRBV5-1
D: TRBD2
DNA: TGCGCCAGCAGCCCCTTCTCGGGACTAGCGGGGCATGGGCAGTACTTC
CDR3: CASSPFSGLAGHGQYF

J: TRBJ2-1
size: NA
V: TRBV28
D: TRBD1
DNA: TGTGCCAGCCGGACGGACAGGGGCGTCTTCAATGAGCAGTTCTTC
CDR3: CASRTDRGVFNEQFF

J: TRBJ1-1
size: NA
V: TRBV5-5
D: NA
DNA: TGTGCCAGCAGGATTCAGGAGAACACTGAAGCTTTCTTT
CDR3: CASRIQENTEAFF

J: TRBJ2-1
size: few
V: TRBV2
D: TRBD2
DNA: TGTGCCAGCAGTGCTGCTAGCGGGTACAATGAGCAGTTCTTC
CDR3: CASSAASGYNEQFF

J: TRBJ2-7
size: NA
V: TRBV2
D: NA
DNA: TGTGCCAGCAGTGAAGCGCTACAGGGAACCTACGAGCAGTACTTC
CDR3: CASSEALQGTYEQYF

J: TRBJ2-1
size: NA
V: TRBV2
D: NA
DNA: TGTGCCAGCAGTGGAGGGGGAAATGAGCAGTTCTTC
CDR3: CASSGGGNEQFF

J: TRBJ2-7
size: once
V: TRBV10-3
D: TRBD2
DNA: TGTGCCATCAGTGACACGACTAGCGGGAGTAGGACCTACGAGCAGTACTTC
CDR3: CAISDTTSGSRTYEQYF

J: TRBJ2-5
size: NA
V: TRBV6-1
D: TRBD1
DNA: TGTGCCAGCAGTGCCGCAGGGACAGGGAGGGGGACCCAGTACTTC
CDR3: CASSAAGTGRGTQYF

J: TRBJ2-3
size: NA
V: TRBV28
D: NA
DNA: TGTGCCAGCAGTTCCCGTGGCGGGACAGATACGCAGTATTTT
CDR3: CASSSRGGTDTQYF

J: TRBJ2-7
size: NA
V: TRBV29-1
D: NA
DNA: TGCAGTACGAGCGGTGAGGGCTACGAGCAGTACTTC
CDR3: CSTSGEGYEQYF

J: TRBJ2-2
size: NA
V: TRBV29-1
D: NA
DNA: TGCAGCGTTCGGTCGAACACCGGGGAGCTGTTTTTT
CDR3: CSVRSNTGELFF

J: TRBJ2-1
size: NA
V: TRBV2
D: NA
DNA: TGTGCCAGCCAGGACAGATTCTACAATGAGCAGTTCTTC
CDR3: CASQDRFYNEQFF

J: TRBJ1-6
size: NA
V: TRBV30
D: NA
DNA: TGTGCCTGGGAGAGTCTAGGGAGTCACCTCCACTTT
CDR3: CAWESLGSHLHF

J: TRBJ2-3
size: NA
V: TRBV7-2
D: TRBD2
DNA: TGTGCCAGCAGCCCCCGACTAGCGGGAGGGAGCACAGATACGCAGTATTTT
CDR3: CASSPRLAGGSTDTQYF